These 18 T cell receptor beta chains came from one sample sequenced in a study of T cells in Graves' hyperthyroidism and ophthalmopathy. Regions amplified from RNA transcripts were the TCR beta CDR3 regions. An initial round of RT-PCR targeting the TCR CDR3 relied on the HTBI primer set. TCRdb reprocessed the multiplex PCR reads with MiXCR, giving one entry per CDR3 protein. The data show 300,000 to 450,000 distinct CDR3 sequences, about 14% seen once. Source material: blood. All receptors come from a woman in her thirties with Graves' ophthalmopathy.

This clonotype was counted at least ten times. This sequence joins TRBV11-3 and TRBJ2-1; D perhaps matches TRBD2 (6 bases). CDR1 is SGHNT and CDR2 is YENEEA in the germline V gene. Trimming took 5 bases from V and 7 from J, leaving 15 bases between them. The CDR3 spans 14 residues. The CDR3 DNA reads TGTGCCAGCAGCCCCGCGGGGTGGGGAAATGAGCAGTTCTTC. As protein: CASSPAGWGNEQFF.

In this sample, this clonotype turned up many times. CDR3 nucleotide sequence: TGTGCCAGCAGCCAAAGAGTAACCGGGACTAGCGGGAAAACCAGAGATACGCAGTATTTT. Translating it yields CASSQRVTGTSGKTRDTQYF. V usage is TRBV3-1 and J usage is TRBJ2-3; 13 positions agree with TRBD2. There are 20 residues in the CDR3. V shed 2 bases, J shed 5 bases, and the junction held 16 bases outside the gene matches. CDR1 is LGHDT, CDR2 YNNKEL, per germline (reference sequence).

At least ten counts were recorded for this clonotype. The chain has TRBV9 and TRBJ2-3, with D perhaps being TRBD1 or TRBD2 (5 bases each). The germline V gene has CDR1 SGDLS and CDR2 YYNGEE. This CDR3 has 17 amino acids. The ends were cut back, 0 bases at V and 2 bases at J, with 16 bases in the middle. The CDR3 sequence: CASSVGNLRGVTDTQYF. CDR3 sequence (DNA): TGTGCCAGCAGCGTAGGTAACCTGAGAGGGGTCACAGATACGCAGTATTTT.

This clonotype was recorded a few times. The chain combines TRBV18 with TRBJ1-6; possible D gene TRBD1, 6 bases. The CDR3 sequence is 16 residues long. The V end was cut by 4 bases, the J end by 2 bases, with 12 bases between. Germline loops: CDR1 KGHSH, CDR2 LQKENI. The CDR3 DNA is TGTGCCAGCTCACGGGGACAATTTACCTATAATTCACCCCTCCACTTT. Translated, it gives CASSRGQFTYNSPLHF.

The CDR3 region is CASSEARGGPEQFF. In nucleotides, the CDR3 is TGTGCCAGCAGTGAGGCGCGGGGGGGTCCTGAGCAGTTCTTC. The rearrangement uses TRBV6-1 and TRBJ2-1, with 9 bases aligning to TRBD2. The trim removed 3 bases at V and 9 bases at J, leaving 6 bases unmatched. The CDR3 consists of 14 residues. CDR1 and CDR2 from the germline V gene are MNHNS and SASEGT.

This clonotype was seen many times. The CDR3 reads CASSPNKAHSYEQYF. CDR3 DNA sequence: TGTGCCAGCTCACCAAACAAGGCTCACTCCTACGAGCAGTACTTC. The rearrangement links TRBV18 to TRBJ2-7; D gene unclear. CDR1 KGHSH and CDR2 LQKENI come from the germline V gene. V lost 2 bases and J lost 0, with 11 bases in between. The CDR3 runs 15 residues.

This clonotype was detected many times. The chain carries TRBV6-2 or TRBV6-3 and TRBJ2-7, with a tentative D call TRBD2 (5 bases). The germline V gene encodes CDR1 MNHEY and CDR2 SVGEGT. The CDR3 runs 18 residues. Trimming removed 2 bases at V and 1 base at J, with 21 bases between. The CDR3 here is CASSYPTASPAHSYEQYF. The CDR3 DNA reads TGTGCCAGCAGTTACCCGACGGCTAGCCCTGCTCATTCCTACGAGCAGTACTTC.

This clonotype was recorded many times. The gene calls are TRBV7-3 and TRBJ2-3; 11 bases line up with TRBD2. The CDR3 length is 15 residues. Germline CDR1 is SGHTA and CDR2 is FQGTGA. V trimming: 5 bases; J trimming: 4 bases; junction bases outside the gene matches: 5. The CDR3 protein is CASSNSGGASDTQYF. The DNA of the CDR3 is TGTGCCAGCAGCAATAGCGGGGGGGCCTCAGATACGCAGTATTTT.

This clonotype was observed at least ten times. V usage is TRBV18 and J usage is TRBJ2-1, with D maybe TRBD1 (5 bases). Trimming removed 6 bases from V and 2 bases from J, with 11 bases in between. CDR1 is KGHSH and CDR2 is LQKENI in the germline V gene. This CDR3 is built from 14 residues. The CDR3 here is CASSPQGAYNEQFF. Written as DNA, the CDR3 is TGTGCCAGCTCTCCCCAGGGTGCCTACAATGAGCAGTTCTTC.

The V gene is TRBV5-4, the J gene TRBJ2-3; D may be TRBD1 or TRBD2 (6 bases each). Trimming took 3 bases from V and 6 from J, leaving 20 bases between them. The CDR3 totals 16 residues. Germline lookup yields CDR1 SGHNT and CDR2 YYREEE (reference sequence). This CDR3 reads CASSSWGAEGSDTQYF. The CDR3 bases are TGTGCCAGCAGCTCATGGGGGGCTGAGGGAAGCGATACGCAGTATTTT.

This clonotype turned up a few times. The chain recombines TRBV9 with TRBJ2-2; no clear D gene. The CDR3 contains 14 residues. Germline CDR1 is SGDLS and CDR2 is YYNGEE. The V and J ends lost 0 bases and 4 bases respectively, with 7 bases between them. The CDR3 sequence is CASSVGRSTGELFF. The CDR3 coding sequence is TGTGCCAGCAGCGTAGGTCGAAGCACCGGGGAGCTGTTTTTT.

Ten or more counts support this clonotype. This chain links TRBV7-9 with TRBJ2-3, with D possibly being TRBD1 (6 bases). The CDR3 length is 13 residues. V lost 10 bases to trimming and J lost 4 bases, with 15 bases between them. Germline V gives CDR1 SEHNR, CDR2 FQNEAQ (reference sequence). CDR3 DNA sequence: TGTGCCAAATCTCAGGGGACCGCAGATACGCAGTATTTT. It is translated as CAKSQGTADTQYF.

The rearrangement links TRBV20-1 to TRBJ2-1; D not resolved. Per the germline V gene, CDR1 is DFQATT and CDR2 is SNEGSKA (reference sequence). The CDR3 sequence is 14 residues long. Trimming shortened V by 6 bases and J by 4 bases, and 16 bases separated the two germline ends. The CDR3 region has the DNA TGCAGTGCCTGGTTGGTGGTTGAATACAATGAGCAGTTCTTC. Protein product: CSAWLVVEYNEQFF.

This clonotype came up many times. The chain recombines TRBV6-1 with TRBJ1-1, with 8 nucleotides matching TRBD1. Germline loops: CDR1 MNHNS, CDR2 SASEGT. Unmatched junction bases numbered 4, after V lost 6 bases and J lost 4 bases. CDR3 length: 13 residues. CDR3 DNA: TGTGCCAGCAGCCCCAGGGGGCTCACTGAAGCTTTCTTT. Residues: CASSPRGLTEAFF.

In its sample, this clonotype was seen many times. The chain employs TRBV3-1 and TRBJ2-1; D is unclear. CDR1 and CDR2 from the germline V gene are LGHDT and YNNKEL (reference sequence). V gave up 0 bases and J gave up 9 bases, with 9 bases separating them. The CDR3 has 13 residues. This CDR3 reads CASSQEPMGEQFF. CDR3 in DNA: TGTGCCAGCAGCCAAGAACCAATGGGTGAGCAGTTCTTC.

There are a few counts of this clonotype. The chain joins TRBV5-8 to TRBJ2-7; D might be TRBD1 or TRBD2, each matching 5 bases. Between the trimmed V and J ends, which lost 0 bases and 4 bases, there was a span of 14 bases. CDR3 length: 15 amino acids. Germline V gene lookup returns CDR1 SGHTS and CDR2 YDEGEE. In DNA, the CDR3 is TGTGCCAGCAGCTTGGCCTCAGGGACGGGTTACGAGCAGTACTTC. Its translation: CASSLASGTGYEQYF.

Ten or more counts support this clonotype. The chain uses TRBV12-3 or TRBV12-4 and TRBJ2-3; 11 nucleotides line up with TRBD2. Trimming removed 0 bases from V and 3 bases from J; junction bases left unmatched: 8. This CDR3 spans 18 amino acids. As DNA, the CDR3 is TGTGCCAGCAGTTTAGCGGCTAGCGGGGGGCTCGGGACAGATACGCAGTATTTT. It translates to CASSLAASGGLGTDTQYF.

This clonotype has ten or more counts. This sequence joins TRBV18 and TRBJ2-5; D is perhaps TRBD1 or TRBD2 (6 bases each). The length of the CDR3 is 14 residues. The germline gives CDR1 KGHSH, CDR2 LQKENI. Trimming shortened V by 3 bases and J by 2 bases, and 10 bases separated the two germline ends. CDR3 sequence reads: CASSPRRGQETQYF. CDR3 coding DNA: TGTGCCAGCTCACCGCGGAGGGGGCAAGAGACCCAGTACTTC.